The rows below give T cell receptor beta chains drawn from one sample of a study of CD8 T cells in ankylosing spondylitis. TCRdb independently ran MiXCR on the 5' RACE reads; one entry per CDR3 protein. The profile shows 150,000 or so distinct CDR3 sequences, about a third of them singletons. The sequencing sample was made of synovial fluid, either unsorted or a sorted T cell fraction (not recorded which). Receptors originate from a male donor with ankylosing spondylitis. CDR3s leave out the opening cysteine and the closing phenylalanine or tryptophan. Fields, in order: J gene, V gene, CDR3 protein.

J gene: TRBJ1-4; V gene: TRBV4-3; CDR3 protein: ASSQDGGTGEEKLF
J gene: TRBJ2-2; V gene: TRBV7-2; CDR3 protein: ASSLGGLAGTGELF
J gene: TRBJ2-3; V gene: TRBV11-3; CDR3 protein: ASSLRPDTQY
J gene: TRBJ2-1; V gene: TRBV5-1; CDR3 protein: ASSSPSGTSYNEQF
J gene: TRBJ1-6; V gene: TRBV18; CDR3 protein: ASSPIEGGNSPLH
J gene: TRBJ2-7; V gene: TRBV18; CDR3 protein: ASSTTRDGEQY
J gene: TRBJ2-3; V gene: TRBV9; CDR3 protein: ASSATPGLAIRTDTQY
J gene: TRBJ1-5; V gene: TRBV19; CDR3 protein: ASSIGAGGKQPQH
J gene: TRBJ2-3; V gene: TRBV7-2; CDR3 protein: ASSMTGVGTDTQY
J gene: TRBJ2-1; V gene: TRBV2; CDR3 protein: ASSGDRASNEQF
J gene: TRBJ1-2; V gene: TRBV14; CDR3 protein: ASNQGGQDYGYT
J gene: TRBJ1-4; V gene: TRBV29-1; CDR3 protein: SVWGYGNEKLF
J gene: TRBJ2-1; V gene: TRBV5-1; CDR3 protein: ASSRGPANEQF
J gene: TRBJ1-5; V gene: TRBV28; CDR3 protein: ASRGGGAYSNQPQH
J gene: TRBJ2-2; V gene: TRBV11-3; CDR3 protein: ASSFQGTNTGELF
J gene: TRBJ1-2; V gene: TRBV5-1; CDR3 protein: ASSQRTGADYGYT
J gene: TRBJ2-5; V gene: TRBV11-2; CDR3 protein: ASSLSPRRTYQETQY
J gene: TRBJ1-2; V gene: TRBV28; CDR3 protein: ASSTGTEGVYGYT
J gene: TRBJ1-2; V gene: TRBV29-1; CDR3 protein: SVGRDTGNYGYT
J gene: TRBJ2-5; V gene: TRBV10-3; CDR3 protein: AIKGQDQETQY
J gene: TRBJ1-2; V gene: TRBV29-1; CDR3 protein: SVEQADGYT
J gene: TRBJ1-3; V gene: TRBV20-1; CDR3 protein: SAGDRAGNTIY
J gene: TRBJ2-1; V gene: TRBV20-1; CDR3 protein: SASRLAGGGEQF
J gene: TRBJ2-4; V gene: TRBV11-2; CDR3 protein: ASSLGDRDFDIQY
J gene: TRBJ2-7; V gene: TRBV6-2/TRBV6-3; CDR3 protein: ASTRPSSGASYEQY
J gene: TRBJ1-1; V gene: TRBV12-3/TRBV12-4; CDR3 protein: ASRVTQANTEAF
J gene: TRBJ2-4; V gene: TRBV20-1; CDR3 protein: SALRDGGSHAKNIQY
J gene: TRBJ2-1; V gene: TRBV20-1; CDR3 protein: SGVSGGPYNEQF
J gene: TRBJ1-6; V gene: TRBV6-1; CDR3 protein: ASTAGGNSPLH
J gene: TRBJ2-7; V gene: TRBV20-1; CDR3 protein: SARGGADPRDEQY
J gene: TRBJ1-2; V gene: TRBV2; CDR3 protein: ASADRGAFGYT
J gene: TRBJ2-2; V gene: TRBV7-6; CDR3 protein: ASSPYRITGELF
J gene: TRBJ2-7; V gene: TRBV18; CDR3 protein: ASSPTGSSYEQY
J gene: TRBJ2-1; V gene: TRBV5-1; CDR3 protein: ASSKLLNEQF
J gene: TRBJ1-1; V gene: TRBV28; CDR3 protein: ASTLRYTEAF
J gene: TRBJ1-1; V gene: TRBV20-1; CDR3 protein: SARARGDTEAF
J gene: TRBJ2-1; V gene: TRBV7-9; CDR3 protein: ASSLGVLAGGHNEQF
J gene: TRBJ2-7; V gene: TRBV10-3; CDR3 protein: AISVLVRDRAESRYEQY
J gene: TRBJ2-7; V gene: TRBV12-3/TRBV12-4; CDR3 protein: ASRGKTSSYEQY
J gene: TRBJ1-1; V gene: TRBV12-3/TRBV12-4; CDR3 protein: ASSFRYVVHGTEAF
J gene: TRBJ2-1; V gene: TRBV5-6; CDR3 protein: ASKVVQGVSEQF
J gene: TRBJ2-3; V gene: TRBV20-1; CDR3 protein: SARDPGLSTDTQY
J gene: TRBJ2-1; V gene: TRBV20-1; CDR3 protein: SARGVGVSEQF
J gene: TRBJ1-1; V gene: TRBV4-2; CDR3 protein: ASSQDVSGANTEAF
J gene: TRBJ2-3; V gene: TRBV6-1; CDR3 protein: ASKGGSLTDTQY
J gene: TRBJ2-3; V gene: TRBV27; CDR3 protein: ASSLMSVGGTDTQY
J gene: TRBJ2-1; V gene: TRBV12-3/TRBV12-4; CDR3 protein: ASSLAGEVDEQF
J gene: TRBJ2-3; V gene: TRBV24-1; CDR3 protein: ATSDPRDGRTDTQY
J gene: TRBJ2-3; V gene: TRBV5-1; CDR3 protein: ASSLGLAGADTQY
J gene: TRBJ2-2; V gene: TRBV30; CDR3 protein: AWRQRTSGGKNTGELF
J gene: TRBJ2-3; V gene: TRBV5-1; CDR3 protein: ASTLSVYTDTQY